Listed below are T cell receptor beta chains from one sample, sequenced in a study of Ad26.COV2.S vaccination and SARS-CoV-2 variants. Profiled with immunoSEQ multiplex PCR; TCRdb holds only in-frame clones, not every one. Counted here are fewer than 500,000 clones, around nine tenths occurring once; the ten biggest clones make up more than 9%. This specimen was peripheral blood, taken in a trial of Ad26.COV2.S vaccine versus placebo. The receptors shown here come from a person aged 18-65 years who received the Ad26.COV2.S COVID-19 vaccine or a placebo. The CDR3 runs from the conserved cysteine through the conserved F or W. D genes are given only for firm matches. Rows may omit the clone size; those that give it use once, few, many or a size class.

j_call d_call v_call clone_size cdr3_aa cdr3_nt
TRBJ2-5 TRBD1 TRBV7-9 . CASSPRQGQETQYF TGTGCCAGCAGCCCCCGACAGGGTCAAGAGACCCAGTACTTC
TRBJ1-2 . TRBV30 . CAWSGGFEGYTF TGTGCCTGGAGTGGAGGGTTCGAGGGCTACACCTTC
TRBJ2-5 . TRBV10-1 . CASSDSDRETQYF TGCGCCAGCAGTGACTCGGACAGAGAGACCCAGTACTTC
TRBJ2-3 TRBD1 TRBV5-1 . CASSLGGQGPDTQYF TGCGCCAGCAGCTTGGGGGGACAGGGTCCAGATACGCAGTATTTT
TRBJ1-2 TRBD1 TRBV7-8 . CASSLAFWGQGGYNYGYTF TGTGCCAGCAGCTTAGCGTTTTGGGGACAGGGGGGATATAACTATGGCTACACCTTC
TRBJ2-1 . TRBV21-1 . CASSKEKGAAEQFF TGTGCCAGCAGCAAAGAAAAGGGGGCGGCTGAGCAGTTCTTC
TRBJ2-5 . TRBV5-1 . CASSPDTNTQETQYF TGCGCCAGCAGCCCGGACACAAACACCCAAGAGACCCAGTACTTC
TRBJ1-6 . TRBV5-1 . CASSPGRGFNGNSPLHF TGCGCCAGCTCCCCAGGTCGGGGGTTTAATGGGAATTCACCCCTCCACTTT
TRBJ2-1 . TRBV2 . CASTGTNNEQFF TGTGCCAGTACCGGGACAAACAATGAGCAGTTCTTC
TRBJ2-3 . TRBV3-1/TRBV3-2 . CASSQGTPGGQYF TGTGCCAGCAGCCAAGGGACCCCTGGGGGGCAGTATTTT
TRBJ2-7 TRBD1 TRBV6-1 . CASSEAWTGPYEQYF TGTGCCAGCAGTGAAGCGTGGACAGGGCCCTACGAGCAGTACTTC
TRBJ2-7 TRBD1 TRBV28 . CASRSTGVRAYEQYF TGTGCCAGCAGGTCTACAGGGGTCCGGGCCTACGAGCAGTACTTC
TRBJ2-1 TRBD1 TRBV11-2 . CASSLDRVKNEQFF TGTGCCAGCAGCCTGGACAGGGTTAAGAATGAGCAGTTCTTC
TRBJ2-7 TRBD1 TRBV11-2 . CASSAGQGVPYEQYF TGTGCCAGCAGCGCAGGACAGGGAGTCCCCTACGAGCAGTACTTC
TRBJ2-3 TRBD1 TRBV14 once CASSQDSGGFTDTQYF TGTGCCAGCAGCCAAGATTCAGGGGGCTTCACAGATACGCAGTATTTT
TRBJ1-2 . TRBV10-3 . CAISEVRYGYTF TGTGCCATCAGTGAGGTTCGCTATGGCTACACCTTC
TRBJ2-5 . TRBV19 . CASFALNSSSQETQYF TGTGCCAGCTTTGCCCTGAATTCTAGTTCCCAAGAGACCCAGTACTTC
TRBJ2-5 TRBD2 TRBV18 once CASSPFGGFQETQYF TGTGCCAGCTCACCATTCGGGGGGTTCCAGGAGACCCAGTACTTC
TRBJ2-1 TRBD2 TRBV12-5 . CASGNDRLAGESYNEQFF TGTGCTAGTGGCAACGATCGACTAGCGGGAGAATCCTACAATGAGCAGTTCTTC
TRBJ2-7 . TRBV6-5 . CASRSGHPYEQYF TGTGCCAGCAGATCGGGACACCCCTACGAGCAGTACTTC
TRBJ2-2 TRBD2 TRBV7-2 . CASSLNPGTSGTGELFF TGTGCCAGCAGCTTAAACCCGGGGACTAGCGGCACCGGGGAGCTGTTTTTT
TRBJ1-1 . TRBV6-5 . CASRRTREAEAFF TGTGCCAGCAGGAGGACCCGAGAGGCTGAAGCTTTCTTT
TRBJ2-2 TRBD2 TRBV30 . CAWSNSGKIITGELFF TGTGCCTGGAGTAATAGCGGGAAGATCATCACCGGGGAGCTGTTTTTT
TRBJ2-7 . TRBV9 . CASSVGMGLSYEQYF TGTGCCAGCAGCGTAGGTATGGGTCTTTCCTACGAGCAGTACTTC
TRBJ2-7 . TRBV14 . CASSVRLGFPPGEQYF TGTGCCAGCAGCGTCAGACTGGGCTTCCCCCCCGGCGAGCAGTACTTC
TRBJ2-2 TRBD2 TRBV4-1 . CASSQDSRGAGELFF TGCGCCAGCAGCCAAGATAGTCGGGGGGCCGGGGAGCTGTTTTTT
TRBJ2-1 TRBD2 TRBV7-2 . CASSTTSGSGNEQFF TGTGCCAGCTCAACGACTAGCGGGAGTGGGAATGAGCAGTTCTTC
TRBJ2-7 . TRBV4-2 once CASSQSGYEQYF TGTGCCAGCAGCCAATCTGGCTACGAGCAGTACTTC
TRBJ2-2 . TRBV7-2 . CASSLVSFLNTGELFF TGTGCCAGCAGCTTAGTCTCTTTTTTGAACACCGGGGAGCTGTTTTTT
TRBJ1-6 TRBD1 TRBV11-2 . CASSLSPNRGISPLHF TGTGCCAGCAGCTTAAGTCCAAACAGGGGGATCTCACCCCTCCACTTT
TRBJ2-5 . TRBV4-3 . CASSQDRGRGSETQYF TGCGCCAGCAGCCAAGATCGGGGCAGGGGCAGTGAGACCCAGTACTTC
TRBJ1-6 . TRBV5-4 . CASSHPGDGYNSPLHF TGTGCCAGCAGCCATCCTGGGGACGGGTATAATTCACCCCTCCACTTT
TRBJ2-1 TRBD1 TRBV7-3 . CASSPMGQGPYNEQFF TGTGCCAGCAGCCCAATGGGACAGGGACCCTACAATGAGCAGTTCTTC
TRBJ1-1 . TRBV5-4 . CASSFGGGETEAFF TGTGCCAGCAGCTTTGGAGGGGGGGAGACTGAAGCTTTCTTT
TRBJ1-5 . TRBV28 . CASSLGGSNQPQHF TGTGCCAGCAGTCTAGGGGGGAGCAATCAGCCCCAGCATTTT
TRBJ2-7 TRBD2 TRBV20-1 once CSASGTSGATYEQYF TGCAGTGCTAGTGGGACTAGCGGGGCAACCTACGAGCAGTACTTC
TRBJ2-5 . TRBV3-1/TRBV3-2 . CASSQNSETQYF TGTGCCAGCAGCCAAAACTCTGAGACCCAGTACTTC
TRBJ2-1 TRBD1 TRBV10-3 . CAIIAATGVDEQFF TGTGCCATCATCGCTGCGACAGGGGTGGATGAGCAGTTCTTC
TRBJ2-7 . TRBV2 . CASSVINREQYF TGTGCCAGCAGTGTTATAAATCGAGAGCAGTACTTC
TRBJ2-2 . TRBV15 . CATSREDILASFTGELFF TGTGCCACCAGCAGAGAGGATATACTAGCTTCATTCACCGGGGAGCTGTTTTTT
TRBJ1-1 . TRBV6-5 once CASSYSELDTEAFF TGTGCCAGCAGTTACTCGGAGCTTGACACTGAAGCTTTCTTT
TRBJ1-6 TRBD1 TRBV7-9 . CASSLVGQPNSPLHF TGTGCCAGCAGCTTAGTGGGACAGCCGAATTCACCCCTCCACTTT
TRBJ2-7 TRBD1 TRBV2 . CASSGDRVRIHEQYF TGTGCCAGCAGTGGTGACAGGGTGCGGATACACGAGCAGTACTTC
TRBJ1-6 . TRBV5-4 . CASSLVSNSPLHF TGTGCCAGCAGCTTGGTCAGCAATTCACCCCTCCACTTT
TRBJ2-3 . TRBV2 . CASSRTRTDTQYF TGTGCCAGCAGTCGAACCCGCACAGATACGCAGTATTTT